One sample yielded the 13 T cell receptor beta chains listed below, sequenced in a study of T cell changes during pregnancy in multiple sclerosis. Only in-frame clones appear in the TCRdb table, and some are missing; sequencing was by immunoSEQ multiplex PCR. The table records 50,000 to 75,000 clones, 92% of them present only once. Sequenced here: peripheral blood, sampled in the third trimester of pregnancy. Every receptor here comes from a female donor in good health, enrolled as a control in a pregnancy study.

The chain employs TRBV28 and TRBJ1-5, with D tentatively TRBD1 (5 bases). The CDR3 spans 13 residues. Germline V gene lookup returns CDR1 MDHEN and CDR2 SYDVKM. Trimming cost V 3 bases and J 9 bases, with 12 bases left between them. CDR3 sequence (DNA): TGTGCCAGCAGTTTGGCCAGGGCGTCGCCCCAGCATTTT. Protein product: CASSLARASPQHF.

The chain carries TRBV7-2 and TRBJ2-6; 7 bases are shared with TRBD1. Unmatched junction bases numbered 5, after V lost 0 bases and J lost 0 bases. Germline V gives CDR1 SGHTA, CDR2 FQGNSA. The CDR3 length is 18 residues. The CDR3 DNA is TGTGCCAGCAGCTTAGCGGGGACAGTAAACTCTGGGGCCAACGTCCTGACTTTC. This gives the protein CASSLAGTVNSGANVLTF.

The V call is TRBV7-9, the J call TRBJ1-6; 7 nucleotides line up with TRBD1. Unmatched junction bases numbered 4, after V lost 8 bases and J lost 0 bases. This CDR3 region has 15 residues. The germline CDR1 and CDR2 sequences are SEHNR and FQNEAQ (reference sequence). This CDR3 reads CASQTGSSYNSPLHF. As DNA, the CDR3 is TGTGCCAGCCAGACAGGGAGCTCCTATAATTCACCCCTCCACTTT.

This chain uses TRBV18 with TRBJ2-7, with TRBD1 matching over 8 bases. The CDR3 runs to 14 residues. V shed 3 bases, J shed 3 bases, and the junction held 4 bases outside the gene matches. Germline CDR1 and CDR2: KGHSH and LQKENI. The CDR3 reads CASSPNRGNYEQYF. As DNA, the CDR3 is TGTGCCAGCTCACCCAACAGGGGGAACTACGAGCAGTACTTC.

This clone has more than one count but fewer than ten. The chain links TRBV28 to TRBJ1-5; 9 bases map to TRBD1. The CDR3 is made up of 12 amino acids. The germline CDR1 and CDR2 sequences are MDHEN and SYDVKM. The V gene end was trimmed by 8 bases and the J gene end by 16 bases; junction bases not matched to a gene: 12. The CDR3 DNA reads as TGTGCCAGCGCCCGGGGGGACAGGGAGAGACATTTT. It is translated as CASARGDRERHF. Based on the CDR3 plus reference TRBV28 and TRBJ1-5, the full variable domain is DVKVTQSSRYLVKRTGEKVFLECVQDMDHENMFWYRQDPGLGLRLIYFSYDVKMKEKGDIPEGYSVSREKKERFSLILESASTNQTSMYLCASARGDRERHFGDGTRLSIL.

This sequence joins TRBV7-9 and TRBJ2-1; no definite D call. V gave up 6 bases and J gave up 8 bases, with 8 bases separating them. Germline V lookup: CDR1 SEHNR, CDR2 FQNEAQ (reference sequence). This CDR3 has 11 residues. The DNA for the CDR3 is TGTGCCAGCAGAATAATAGATGAGCAGTTCTTC. It codes for CASRIIDEQFF.

This sequence joins TRBV7-6 and TRBJ2-2; 9 positions match TRBD1. Germline V gives CDR1 SGHVS, CDR2 FNYEAQ. This CDR3 contains 16 residues. J gave up 5 bases and V 5 bases, and 9 bases lay outside the gene matches. The CDR3 nucleotides read TGTGCCAGCAGCCCGCGACAGGGGGGGCGGACCGGGGAGCTGTTTTTT. Its translation is CASSPRQGGRTGELFF. Looking up the rest from reference TRBV7-6 and TRBJ2-2 gives the full variable domain: GAGVSQSPRYKVTKRGQDVALRCDPISGHVSLYWYRQALGQGPEFLTYFNYEAQQDKSGLPNDRFSAERPEGSISTLTIQRTEQRDSAMYRCASSPRQGGRTGELFFGEGSRLTVL.

The genes are TRBV9 and TRBJ1-1; D is unresolved. The CDR3 has 13 residues. Per germline, CDR1 SGDLS and CDR2 YYNGEE. Trimming pared 2 bases from V and 3 bases from J, leaving 8 bases between. This CDR3 is CASSVTADTEAFF. The DNA for the CDR3 is TGTGCCAGCAGCGTCACAGCGGACACTGAAGCTTTCTTT.

This chain connects TRBV5-1 to TRBJ1-2; D perhaps matches TRBD1 (5 bases). Germline V gene data show CDR1 as SGHRS and CDR2 as YFSETQ. V was shortened by 2 bases and J by 6 bases, with 8 bases between the two germline ends. This CDR3 comprises 12 residues. The CDR3 coding sequence is TGCGCCAGCAGCTTTTCAGGGAATGGCTACACCTTC. Protein: CASSFSGNGYTF.

This clone was counted a single time. V is TRBV7-6 and J is TRBJ2-5; D gene unclear. The V and J ends lost 6 bases and 5 bases respectively, with 16 bases between them. Germline V gives CDR1 SGHVS, CDR2 FNYEAQ. This CDR3 contains 14 residues. The CDR3 sequence: CASSLVQLLETQYF. The CDR3 DNA sequence: TGTGCCAGCAGTCTAGTGCAGTTGCTGGAGACCCAGTACTTC.

The V call is TRBV7-9, the J call TRBJ1-2; unclear D gene. Germline assignment: CDR1 SEHNR and CDR2 FQNEAQ (reference sequence). This CDR3 region has 13 residues. Trimming stripped 1 base from V and 3 bases from J, with 6 bases between. CDR3 amino acids: CASSLGADYGYTF. In DNA form, the CDR3 reads TGTGCCAGCAGCTTAGGGGCAGACTATGGCTACACCTTC.

A single count supports this clone. The V call is TRBV20-1, the J call TRBJ1-2; the D gene is possibly TRBD1 (5 bases). This CDR3 spans 11 amino acids. Between the trimmed V and J ends, which lost 2 bases and 4 bases, there was a span of 5 bases. The germline CDR1 and CDR2 sequences are DFQATT and SNEGSKA (reference sequence). CDR3 amino acids: CSARQGYGYTF. The CDR3 DNA follows: TGCAGTGCTAGACAGGGCTATGGCTACACCTTC.

The V and J genes are TRBV7-3 and TRBJ2-1; possibly TRBD2 for D (7 bases). CDR1 SGHTA and CDR2 FQGTGA come from the germline V gene. The CDR3 is 17 amino acids. The V end was cut by 4 bases, the J end by 0 bases, with 16 bases between. The CDR3 loop is CASSWRGGTYSYNEQFF. For the CDR3, the DNA is TGTGCCAGCAGCTGGAGGGGGGGGACTTACTCCTACAATGAGCAGTTCTTC.